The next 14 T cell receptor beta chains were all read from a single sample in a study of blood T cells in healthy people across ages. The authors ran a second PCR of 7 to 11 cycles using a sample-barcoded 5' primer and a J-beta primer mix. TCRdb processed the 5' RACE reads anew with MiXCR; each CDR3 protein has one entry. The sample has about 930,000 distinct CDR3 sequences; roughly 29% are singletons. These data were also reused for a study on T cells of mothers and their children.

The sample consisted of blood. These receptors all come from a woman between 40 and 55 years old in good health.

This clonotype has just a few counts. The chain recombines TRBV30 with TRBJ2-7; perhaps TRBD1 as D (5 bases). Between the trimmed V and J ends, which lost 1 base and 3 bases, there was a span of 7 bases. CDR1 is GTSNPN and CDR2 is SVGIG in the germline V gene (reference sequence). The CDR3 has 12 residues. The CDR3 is CAWSDQGYEQYF. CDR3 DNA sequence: TGTGCCTGGAGTGATCAGGGCTACGAGCAGTACTTC.

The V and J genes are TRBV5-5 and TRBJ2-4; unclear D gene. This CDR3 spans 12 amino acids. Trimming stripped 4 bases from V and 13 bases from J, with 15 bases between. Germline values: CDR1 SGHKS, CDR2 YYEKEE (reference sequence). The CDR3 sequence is CASSADLDEQYF. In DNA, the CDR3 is TGTGCCAGCAGCGCCGACCTGGATGAGCAGTACTTC. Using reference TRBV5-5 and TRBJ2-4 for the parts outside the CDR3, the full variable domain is DAGVTQSPTHLIKTRGQQVTLRCSPISGHKSVSWYQQVLGQGPQFIFQYYEKEERGRGNFPDRFSARQFPNYSSELNVNALLLGDSALYLCASSADLDEQYFGAGTRLSVL.

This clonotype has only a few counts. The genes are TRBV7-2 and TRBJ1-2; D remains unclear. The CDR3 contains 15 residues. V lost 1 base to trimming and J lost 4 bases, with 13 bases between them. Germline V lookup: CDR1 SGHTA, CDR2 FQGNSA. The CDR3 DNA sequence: TGTGCCAGCAGCTTAGTTGCGCTGGATACCTATGGCTACACCTTC. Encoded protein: CASSLVALDTYGYTF.

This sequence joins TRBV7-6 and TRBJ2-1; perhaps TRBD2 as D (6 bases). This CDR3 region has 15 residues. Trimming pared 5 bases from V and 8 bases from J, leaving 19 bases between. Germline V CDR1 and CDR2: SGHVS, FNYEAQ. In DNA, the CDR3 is TGTGCCAGCAGCCTCGGGGGAGAAAGCCCCCATGAGCAGTTCTTC. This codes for CASSLGGESPHEQFF.

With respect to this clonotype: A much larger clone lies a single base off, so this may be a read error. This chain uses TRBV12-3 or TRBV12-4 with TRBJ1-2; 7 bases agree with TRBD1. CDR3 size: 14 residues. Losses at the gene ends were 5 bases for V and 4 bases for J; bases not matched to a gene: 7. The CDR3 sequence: CASSTTTGRYGYTF. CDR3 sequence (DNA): TGTGCCAGCAGTACAACGACAGGGCGCTATGGCTACACCTTC.

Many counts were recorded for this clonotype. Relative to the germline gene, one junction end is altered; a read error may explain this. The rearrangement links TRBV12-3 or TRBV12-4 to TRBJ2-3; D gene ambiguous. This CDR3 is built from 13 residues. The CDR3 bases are TGCGCCAGCAGCTTGGCAGGCACAGATACGCAGTATTTT. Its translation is CASSLAGTDTQYF.

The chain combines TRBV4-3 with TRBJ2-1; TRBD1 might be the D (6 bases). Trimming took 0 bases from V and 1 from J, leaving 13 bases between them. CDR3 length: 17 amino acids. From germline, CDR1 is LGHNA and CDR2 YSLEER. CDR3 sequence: CASSQEPDSPSYNEQFF. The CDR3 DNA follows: TGCGCCAGCAGCCAAGAACCGGACAGCCCATCCTACAATGAGCAGTTCTTC.

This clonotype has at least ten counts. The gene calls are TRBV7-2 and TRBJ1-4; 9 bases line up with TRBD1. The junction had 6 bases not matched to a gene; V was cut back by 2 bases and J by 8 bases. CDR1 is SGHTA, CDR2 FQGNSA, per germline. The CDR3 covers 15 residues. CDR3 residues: CASSLQQGALEKLFF. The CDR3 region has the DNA TGTGCCAGCAGCTTACAACAGGGGGCACTCGAAAAACTGTTTTTT.

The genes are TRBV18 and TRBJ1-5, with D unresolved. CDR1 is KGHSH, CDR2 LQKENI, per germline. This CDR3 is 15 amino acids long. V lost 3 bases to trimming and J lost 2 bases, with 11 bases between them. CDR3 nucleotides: TGTGCCAGCTCACCTCAGAATCACGGCAATCAGCCCCAGCATTTT. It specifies CASSPQNHGNQPQHF.

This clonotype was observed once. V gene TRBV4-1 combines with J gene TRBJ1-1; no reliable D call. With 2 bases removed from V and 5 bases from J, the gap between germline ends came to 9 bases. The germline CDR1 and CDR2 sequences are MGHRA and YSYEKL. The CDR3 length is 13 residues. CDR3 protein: CASSQHGGTEAFF. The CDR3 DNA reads TGCGCCAGCAGCCAACACGGAGGGACTGAAGCTTTCTTT.

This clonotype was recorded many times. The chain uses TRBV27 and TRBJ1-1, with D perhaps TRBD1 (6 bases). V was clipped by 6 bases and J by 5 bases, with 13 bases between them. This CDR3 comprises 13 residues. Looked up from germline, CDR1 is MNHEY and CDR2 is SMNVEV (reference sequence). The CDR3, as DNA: TGTGCCAGCAGAGACCCAGGGGTGACTGAAGCTTTCTTT. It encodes CASRDPGVTEAFF.

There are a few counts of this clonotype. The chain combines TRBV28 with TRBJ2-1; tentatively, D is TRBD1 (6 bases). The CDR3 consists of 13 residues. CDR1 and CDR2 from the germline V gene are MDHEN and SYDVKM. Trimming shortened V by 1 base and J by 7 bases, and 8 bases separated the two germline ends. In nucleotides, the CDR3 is TGTGCCAGCAGTTTATCGGGGACAAATGAGCAGTTCTTC. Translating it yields CASSLSGTNEQFF.

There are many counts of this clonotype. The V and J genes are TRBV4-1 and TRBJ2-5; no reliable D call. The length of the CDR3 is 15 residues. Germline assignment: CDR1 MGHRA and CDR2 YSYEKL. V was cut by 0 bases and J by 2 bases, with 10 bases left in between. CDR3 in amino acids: CASSQDRAGQETQYF. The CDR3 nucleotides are TGCGCCAGCAGCCAAGATCGCGCCGGACAAGAGACCCAGTACTTC.

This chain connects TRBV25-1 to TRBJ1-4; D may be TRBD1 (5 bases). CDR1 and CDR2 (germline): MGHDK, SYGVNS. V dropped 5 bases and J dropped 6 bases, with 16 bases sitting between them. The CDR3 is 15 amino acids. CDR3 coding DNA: TGTGCCAGCAGTACGGGGCTTGGCAGACATGAAAAACTGTTTTTT. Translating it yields CASSTGLGRHEKLFF.